The source of this TCR beta chain is a study of identical twins. This clonotype was observed a few times. Its antigen is as yet unknown. Study findings and constraints: In beta out-of-frame sequences, the excess sharing between twins was weaker.

A universal primer site came from template switching; cDNA carried unique molecular identifiers. TCRdb re-analysed the 5' RACE reads in MiXCR, keeping a single row per CDR3 protein. The sample has nearly 200,000 distinct CDR3 sequences, about 16% seen once. Germline V gene data show CDR1 as MDHEN and CDR2 as SYDVKM. With 2 bases removed from V and 3 bases from J, the gap between germline ends came to 3 bases. The CDR3 covers 12 residues. The same sample was also studied in work on T cells expressing NK-cell markers.

The source material was CD8+ T cells sorted from blood. The genes are TRBV28 and TRBJ2-3; no clear D gene. This TCR was sampled from a woman between 18 and 30 years old in good health. The CDR3 loop reads CASSLDTDTQYF. Written as DNA, the CDR3 is TGTGCCAGCAGTTTAGATACAGATACGCAGTATTTT.